Shown below are 15 T cell receptor beta chains from a single sample sequenced in a study of cytotoxic CD8 clonotypes in ibrutinib-treated CLL. Here immunoSEQ multiplex PCR was the method, and the copy in TCRdb shows in-frame clones only, minus some. Of about 140,000 clones in the sample, around 82% were seen once. Sample: PBMCs, taken after 36 months of ibrutinib treatment. The receptors were sampled from a human donor with chronic lymphocytic leukemia.

The rearrangement links TRBV30 to TRBJ2-1; D remains ambiguous. Trimming took off 3 bases at V and 4 bases at J, with 10 bases between the two ends. CDR1 and CDR2 from the germline V gene are GTSNPN and SVGIG (reference sequence). The CDR3 covers 13 residues. CDR3 sequence: CAWRQNVYNEQFF. CDR3 DNA: TGTGCCTGGAGGCAGAACGTTTACAATGAGCAGTTCTTC.

J is TRBJ2-1 and V is TRBV5-4; 7 bases line up with TRBD2. CDR1 and CDR2 from the germline V gene are SGHNT and YYREEE (reference sequence). This CDR3 is built from 15 residues. The ends lost 4 bases at V and 4 bases at J; junction bases unmatched: 8. CDR3 loop: CASSPQGLPYNEQFF. The CDR3 nucleotides are TGTGCCAGCAGCCCGCAGGGACTACCGTACAATGAGCAGTTCTTC.

The V and J genes are TRBV28 and TRBJ2-7; a possible D gene is TRBD1 (6 bases). V lost 5 bases and J lost 4, with 15 bases in between. Per the germline V gene, CDR1 is MDHEN and CDR2 is SYDVKM. The CDR3 consists of 14 residues. The CDR3 bases are TGTGCCAGCAGTCCGTTGACAGGCGTGTACGAGCAGTACTTC. Encoded protein: CASSPLTGVYEQYF.

This clone has a single count. V usage is TRBV5-1 and J usage is TRBJ2-5; 9 positions agree with TRBD1. The CDR3 has 16 amino acids. Germline V gene sequence: CDR1 SGHRS, CDR2 YFSETQ. V lost 0 bases and J lost 4; bases outside the gene matches: 7. The CDR3 region has the DNA TGCGCCAGCAGCTTGGGGCCCGGGACAGGGAGAGAGACCCAGTACTTC. Protein sequence: CASSLGPGTGRETQYF.

The chain links TRBV11-2 to TRBJ2-6, with TRBD2 as a possible D gene (6 bases). The CDR3 is 18 residues long. Trimming cost V 2 bases and J 2 bases, with 16 bases left between them. Germline CDR1 reads SGHAT; CDR2 reads FQNNGV. DNA of the CDR3: TGTGCCAGCAGCTTACCCACTTGGGGGGTAGCTGGGGCCAACGTCCTGACTTTC. Residues: CASSLPTWGVAGANVLTF.

Of note for this clone: Other DNA sequences of this sample code for an identical CDR3. The chain links TRBV15 to TRBJ1-5, with D hard to call. The CDR3 spans 12 residues. V lost 0 bases, J lost 4 bases, and 1 base lay in between. The germline V gene encodes CDR1 LNHNV and CDR2 YYDKDF (reference sequence). The CDR3 loop is CATSRENQPQHF. The CDR3 bases are TGTGCCACCAGCAGAGAAAATCAGCCCCAGCATTTT.

This clone showed up just a few times. The CDR3 nucleotides are TGTGCCAGCAGTGTAAGACGGAGCCTCTATGGCTACACCTTC. It is translated as CASSVRRSLYGYTF. The chain is built from TRBV28 and TRBJ1-2; D is uncertain. Germline-derived CDR1 and CDR2 are MDHEN and SYDVKM. The CDR3 is made up of 14 amino acids. Trimming stripped 5 bases from V and 4 bases from J, with 14 bases between.

A few counts support this clone. The rearrangement joins TRBV29-1 to TRBJ2-3, with D possibly matching TRBD2 (5 bases). Germline loops: CDR1 SQVTM, CDR2 ANQGSEA. V was clipped by 6 bases and J by 2 bases, with 12 bases between them. The CDR3 has 13 amino acids. The CDR3 coding sequence is TGCAGCGTCTTGACGGGAAACACAGATACGCAGTATTTT. Its translation: CSVLTGNTDTQYF.

On this clone: The sample has other DNA sequences that encode this CDR3 too. This chain links TRBV27 with TRBJ1-1; possibly TRBD1 for D (5 bases). V was shortened by 2 bases and J by 0 bases, with 7 bases between the two germline ends. Germline CDR1 reads MNHEY; CDR2 reads SMNVEV (reference sequence). This CDR3 has 14 amino acids. The DNA of the CDR3 is TGTGCCAGCAGTTTACGGGGCCTGAACACTGAAGCTTTCTTT. Translation: CASSLRGLNTEAFF.

This clone turned up a few times. The V call is TRBV28, the J call TRBJ1-6; TRBD1 matches 8 bases. The CDR3 runs 14 residues. Germline loops: CDR1 MDHEN, CDR2 SYDVKM. V lost 3 bases to trimming and J lost 8 bases; unmatched junction nucleotides: 3. CDR3 in amino acids: CASSFGQGHSPLHF. The CDR3 DNA reads TGTGCCAGCAGTTTCGGACAGGGTCATTCACCCCTCCACTTT.

The rearrangement joins TRBV18 to TRBJ2-1; TRBD2 matches at 13 bases. CDR3 length: 16 residues. V trimming: 4 bases; J trimming: 3 bases; junction bases outside the gene matches: 3. Germline values: CDR1 KGHSH, CDR2 LQKENI. CDR3 DNA: TGTGCCAGCTCACGCCGGACTAGCGGGAGCTACAATGAGCAGTTCTTC. It is translated as CASSRRTSGSYNEQFF.

The chain employs TRBV9 and TRBJ2-7; TRBD1 agrees at 11 bases. The CDR3 extends over 14 amino acids. V gave up 0 bases and J gave up 6 bases; unmatched junction bases: 2. Germline V gene lookup returns CDR1 SGDLS and CDR2 YYNGEE. The CDR3 bases are TGTGCCAGCAGCGTAGGGACAGGGGGCTTCGAGCAGTACTTC. Its protein is CASSVGTGGFEQYF.

This rearrangement joins TRBV27 to TRBJ1-4; D call uncertain. Germline CDR1 MNHEY, CDR2 SMNVEV (reference sequence). The CDR3 is 15 residues long. The V end was cut by 4 bases, the J end by 6 bases, with 15 bases between. CDR3: CASSSRTHTYEKLFF. The DNA for the CDR3 is TGTGCCAGCAGTTCGCGGACCCACACCTATGAAAAACTGTTTTTT.

The J gene is TRBJ2-5, the V gene TRBV10-3, with a tentative D call TRBD1 (6 bases). Per the germline V gene, CDR1 is ENHRY and CDR2 is SYGVKD. This CDR3 is built from 13 residues. Trimming stripped 3 bases from V and 4 bases from J, with 9 bases between. The CDR3: CAISDRTVETQYF. As DNA, the CDR3 is TGTGCCATCAGTGACCGGACAGTAGAGACCCAGTACTTC.

This clone was seen a few times. J is TRBJ1-1 and V is TRBV27; D gene uncertain. There are 14 residues in the CDR3. The germline CDR1 and CDR2 sequences are MNHEY and SMNVEV (reference sequence). The V end lost 3 bases, the J end lost 1 base, and 9 bases lay between the germline ends. CDR3 DNA: TGTGCCAGCAGTTTGCCTGGTCCGAACACTGAAGCTTTCTTT. Its protein is CASSLPGPNTEAFF.